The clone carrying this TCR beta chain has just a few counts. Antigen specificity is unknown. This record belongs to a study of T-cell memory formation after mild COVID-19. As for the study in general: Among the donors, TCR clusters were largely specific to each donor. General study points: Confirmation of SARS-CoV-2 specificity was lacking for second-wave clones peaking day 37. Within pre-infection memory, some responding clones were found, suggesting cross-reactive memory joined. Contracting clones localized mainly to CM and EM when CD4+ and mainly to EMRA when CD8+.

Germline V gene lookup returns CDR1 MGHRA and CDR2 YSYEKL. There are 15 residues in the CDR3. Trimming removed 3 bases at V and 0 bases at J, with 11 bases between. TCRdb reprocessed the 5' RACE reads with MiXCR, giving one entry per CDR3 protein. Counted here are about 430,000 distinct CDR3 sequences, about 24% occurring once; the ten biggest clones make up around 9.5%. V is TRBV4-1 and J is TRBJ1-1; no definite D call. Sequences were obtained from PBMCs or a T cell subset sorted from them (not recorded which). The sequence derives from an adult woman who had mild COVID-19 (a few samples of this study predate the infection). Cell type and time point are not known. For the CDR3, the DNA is TGCGCCAGCAGCCAGAGAGCGTCCGTGAACACTGAAGCTTTCTTT. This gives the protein CASSQRASVNTEAFF.